The rows below give T cell receptor beta chains drawn from one sample of a study of blood T cell repertoires in COVID-19. TCRdb keeps only in-frame clones here, not all; method: immunoSEQ multiplex PCR. The sample carries about 150,000 clones, over 70% recorded once. Sample: peripheral blood. These receptors were taken from a woman in her 70s who had recovered from COVID-19. Both conserved end residues are part of each CDR3.

j_gene	v_gene	CDR3aa
TRBJ1-1	TRBV18	CASSPPGQGRTEAFF
TRBJ2-7	TRBV10-3	CAIRDGTGGYEQYF
TRBJ1-1	TRBV7-2	CASSLGQAAVPFF
TRBJ1-2	TRBV6-5	CATQGAGGYTF
TRBJ2-1	TRBV3-1/TRBV3-2	CASSQVLGRGIWNEQFF
TRBJ1-2	TRBV4-2	CASSQDPTPITGSYGYTF
TRBJ2-3	TRBV10-3	CAIRGITSTDTQYF
TRBJ2-1	TRBV5-1	CASSLRTSGYNEQFF
TRBJ2-3	TRBV25-1	CDWCRDTQYF
TRBJ1-5	TRBV3-1/TRBV3-2	CASSQGGAGGYQPQHF
TRBJ2-5	TRBV7-2	CASSPAGVQETQYF
TRBJ2-1	TRBV7-8	CASSLRAGRGAEQFF
TRBJ2-3	TRBV6-5	CASSYGGPTTDTQYF
TRBJ2-2	TRBV30	CAWSPTSGLAGVGTGELFF
TRBJ1-2	TRBV30	CAWGRRDIPAYGYTF
TRBJ1-1	TRBV19	CASSRITSEAFF
TRBJ2-2	TRBV5-1	CASSLILDTGELFF
TRBJ2-1	TRBV5-1	CASSPLSGQGNNEQFF
TRBJ2-1	TRBV7-3	CASSLSAGGWINEQFF
TRBJ2-7	TRBV28	CASRRMAGGNPYEQYF
TRBJ2-3	TRBV5-1	CASSLEGDTQYF
TRBJ1-4	TRBV3-1/TRBV3-2	CASSQDQGGVEEKLFF
TRBJ1-2	TRBV7-6	CASSFGPGGGYTF
TRBJ1-5	TRBV2	CASAGQGRNQPQHF
TRBJ1-5	TRBV9	CASSEQGGNQPQHF
TRBJ2-1	TRBV13	CASSRGFLYNEQFF
TRBJ1-4	TRBV5-4	CASSFGARNEKLFF
TRBJ2-4	TRBV27	CASSLSAEGNIQYF
TRBJ2-7	TRBV18	CASSRGQGYPSSGEQYF
TRBJ1-1	TRBV18	CASSQGFATEAFF
TRBJ2-3	TRBV4-1	CASNPGRGTTDTQYF
TRBJ2-1	TRBV27	CASRPLALGGPTYNEQFF
TRBJ1-2	TRBV7-9	CASSLPPWESYGYTF
TRBJ2-2	TRBV19	CASSIGRGGDTGELFF
TRBJ1-1	TRBV6-5	CASTRTGYTEAFF
TRBJ2-7	TRBV11-3	CASSRTGTSAGKQYF
TRBJ1-5	TRBV5-5	CASTIGLAGNQPQHF
TRBJ1-1	TRBV10-3	CAIGGATASTEAFF
TRBJ2-2	TRBV28	CASSSENFGELFF
TRBJ2-7	TRBV4-2	CASRPQVGSGLYGEQYF
TRBJ2-3	TRBV11-3	CASSLASGRAYTQYF
TRBJ1-2	TRBV4-2	CASSHGRTANYGYTF
TRBJ2-1	TRBV5-4	CASSPGTRGDEQFF
TRBJ2-3	TRBV9	CASSGTSGGTDTQYF
TRBJ2-7	TRBV5-1	CASSQPGLAGGYSYEQYF
TRBJ1-5	TRBV18	CASSPPSGNQPQHF
TRBJ2-3	TRBV5-4	CASSPLQGRVLTDTQYF
TRBJ2-7	TRBV4-1	CASSQFPAGSSYEQYF
TRBJ1-1	TRBV19	CASSTRGGERTEAFF
TRBJ1-6	TRBV3-1/TRBV3-2	CATGESSYNSPLHF
TRBJ1-2	TRBV6-5	CASTLMGGGYGYTF
TRBJ1-2	TRBV10-3	CAISESDRGDGYTF
TRBJ1-6	TRBV7-8	CASSFPDSPLHF
TRBJ2-1	TRBV9	CASSEAPLGRAGASGEQFF
TRBJ1-1	TRBV6-5	CASTYSRLNTEAFF
TRBJ2-7	TRBV5-1	CASSPYRGHEQYF
TRBJ2-3	TRBV5-6	CASSLGLAGLTDTQYF
TRBJ2-5	TRBV28	CASSLGNNQETQYF
TRBJ1-5	TRBV9	CASSVGTGDNQPQHF